Listed here are 5 T cell receptor beta chains from one sample, sequenced in a study of T cell changes during pregnancy in multiple sclerosis. Measured with immunoSEQ multiplex PCR; TCRdb has only the in-frame clones, and not every one. There are about 49,000 clones in the sample; around 87% occur only once, and under 6.5% lies in the top ten. The sequences come from peripheral blood, collected after pregnancy. The receptor source for this set is a female donor in good health, enrolled as a control in a pregnancy study.

This chain links TRBV18 with TRBJ2-2; TRBD2 matches 8 bases. After removal of 3 bases from V and 1 base from J, the junction contained 4 bases not matched to a gene. CDR1 and CDR2 from the germline V gene are KGHSH and LQKENI. The CDR3 runs 16 residues. CDR3 coding DNA: TGTGCCAGCTCACCGGTCCTAGCGGGGAACACCGGGGAGCTGTTTTTT. Protein: CASSPVLAGNTGELFF.

There are a few counts of this clone. V gene TRBV6-1 combines with J gene TRBJ2-7; TRBD2 aligns across 13 bases. Germline values: CDR1 MNHNS, CDR2 SASEGT. The ends lost 4 bases at V and 0 bases at J; junction bases unmatched: 0. The CDR3 runs to 15 residues. The CDR3 coding sequence is TGTGCCAGCAGTGGGACTAGCGGGAGCTCCTACGAGCAGTACTTC. Amino acid sequence: CASSGTSGSSYEQYF.

The chain carries TRBV7-3 and TRBJ2-3, with D perhaps TRBD1 (7 bases). The germline V gene has CDR1 SGHTA and CDR2 FQGTGA. The germline V and J ends were trimmed by 5 bases and 8 bases, with 14 bases remaining between them. The CDR3 has 13 residues. The CDR3 spells CASSARQGGTQYF. The CDR3, as DNA: TGTGCCAGCAGCGCCCGACAGGGAGGTACGCAGTATTTT. Full variable domain (rest looked up from reference TRBV7-3 and TRBJ2-3): GAGVSQTPSNKVTEKGKYVELRCDPISGHTALYWYRQSLGQGPEFLIYFQGTGAADDSGLPNDRFFAVRPEGSVSTLKIQRTERGDSAVYLCASSARQGGTQYFGPGTRLTVL.

The chain uses TRBV9 and TRBJ1-1, with 7 bases lining up with TRBD1. The CDR3 loop spans 15 amino acids. Germline trimming cut 0 bases from V and 3 bases from J; bases unmatched to any gene: 5. CDR1 and CDR2 from the germline V gene are SGDLS and YYNGEE. As DNA, the CDR3 is TGTGCCAGCAGCGTAGAGGGGGCGCGCCACACTGAAGCTTTCTTT. Translating gives CASSVEGARHTEAFF.

This chain joins TRBV21-1 and TRBJ2-7; TRBD2, the D gene given by the table, was not confirmed from the DNA. TRBV21-1 counts as a pseudogene. The CDR3 has 16 amino acids. CDR3 loop: CASSKRGLPASYEQYF. The CDR3 nucleotides are TGTGCCAGCAGCAAACGAGGACTTCCCGCCTCCTACGAGCAGTACTTC.